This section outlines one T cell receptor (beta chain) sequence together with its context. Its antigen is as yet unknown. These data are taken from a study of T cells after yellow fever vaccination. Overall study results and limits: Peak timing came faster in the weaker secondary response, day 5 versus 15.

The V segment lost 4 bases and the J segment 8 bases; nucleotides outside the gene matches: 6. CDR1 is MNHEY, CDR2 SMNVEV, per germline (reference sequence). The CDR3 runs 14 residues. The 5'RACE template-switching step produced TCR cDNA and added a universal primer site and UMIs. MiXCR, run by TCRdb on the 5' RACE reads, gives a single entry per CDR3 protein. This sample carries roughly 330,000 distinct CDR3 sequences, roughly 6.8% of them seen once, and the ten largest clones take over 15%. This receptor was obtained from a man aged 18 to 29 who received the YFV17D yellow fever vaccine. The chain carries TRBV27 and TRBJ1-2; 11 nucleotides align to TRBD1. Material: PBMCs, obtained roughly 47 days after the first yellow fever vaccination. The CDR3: CASSSLDRGRGYTF. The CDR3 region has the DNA TGTGCCAGCAGTTCACTGGACAGGGGGCGCGGCTACACCTTC.